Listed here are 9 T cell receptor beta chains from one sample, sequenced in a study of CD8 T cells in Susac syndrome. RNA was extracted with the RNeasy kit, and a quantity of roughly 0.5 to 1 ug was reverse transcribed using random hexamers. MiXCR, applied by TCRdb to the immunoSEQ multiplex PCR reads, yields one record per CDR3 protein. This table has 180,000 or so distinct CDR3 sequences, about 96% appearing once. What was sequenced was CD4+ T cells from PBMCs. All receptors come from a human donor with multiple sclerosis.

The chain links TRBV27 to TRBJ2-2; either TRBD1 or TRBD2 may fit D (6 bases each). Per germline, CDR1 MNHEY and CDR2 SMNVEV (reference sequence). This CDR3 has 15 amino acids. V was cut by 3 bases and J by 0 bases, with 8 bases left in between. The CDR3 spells CASSFGGSNTGELFF. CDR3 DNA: TGTGCCAGCAGTTTCGGGGGCTCGAACACCGGGGAGCTGTTTTTT.

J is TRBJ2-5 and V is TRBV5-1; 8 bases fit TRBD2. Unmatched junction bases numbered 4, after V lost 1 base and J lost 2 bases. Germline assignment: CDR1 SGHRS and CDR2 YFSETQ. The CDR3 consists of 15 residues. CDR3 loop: CASSLSGGPQETQYF. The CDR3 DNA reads TGCGCCAGCAGCTTGTCGGGAGGGCCTCAAGAGACCCAGTACTTC.

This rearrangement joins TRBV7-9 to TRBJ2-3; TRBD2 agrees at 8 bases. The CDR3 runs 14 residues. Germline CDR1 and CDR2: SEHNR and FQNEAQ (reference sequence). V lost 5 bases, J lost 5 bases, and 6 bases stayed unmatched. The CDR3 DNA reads TGTGCCAGCAGCCCTCGGGAGGGAGGAGATACGCAGTATTTT. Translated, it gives CASSPREGGDTQYF.

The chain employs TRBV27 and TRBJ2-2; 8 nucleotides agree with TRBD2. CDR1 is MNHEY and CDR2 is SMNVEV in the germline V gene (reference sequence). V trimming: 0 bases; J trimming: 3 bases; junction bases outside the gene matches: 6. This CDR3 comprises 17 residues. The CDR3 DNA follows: TGTGCCAGCAGTTTATCGAGGACTAGCTCCTACACCGGGGAGCTGTTTTTT. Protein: CASSLSRTSSYTGELFF.

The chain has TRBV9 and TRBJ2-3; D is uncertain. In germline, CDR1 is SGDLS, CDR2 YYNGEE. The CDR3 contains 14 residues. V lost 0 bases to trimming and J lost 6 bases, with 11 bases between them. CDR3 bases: TGTGCCAGCAGCGTAGGGCAGTGGACGGATACGCAGTATTTT. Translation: CASSVGQWTDTQYF.

DNA of the CDR3: TGTGCCAGCAGCCCGGGCCCCGGGGAGCTGTTTTTT. The encoded protein is CASSPGPGELFF. The chain couples TRBV7-3 to TRBJ2-2; D is undetermined. The CDR3 covers 12 residues. Trimming took 5 bases from V and 6 from J, leaving 7 bases between them. CDR1 is SGHTA, CDR2 FQGTGA, per germline.

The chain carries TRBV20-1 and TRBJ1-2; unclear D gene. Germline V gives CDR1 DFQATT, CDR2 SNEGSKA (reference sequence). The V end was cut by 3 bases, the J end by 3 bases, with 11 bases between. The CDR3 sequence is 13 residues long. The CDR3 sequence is CSASEDGYYGYTF. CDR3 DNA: TGCAGTGCTAGCGAGGACGGTTACTATGGCTACACCTTC.

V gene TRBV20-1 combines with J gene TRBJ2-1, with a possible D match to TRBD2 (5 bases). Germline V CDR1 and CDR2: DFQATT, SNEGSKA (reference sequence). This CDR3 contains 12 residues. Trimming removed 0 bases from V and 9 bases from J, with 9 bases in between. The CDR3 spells CSARDRRGEQFF. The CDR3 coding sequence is TGCAGTGCTAGAGATCGCCGGGGTGAGCAGTTCTTC.

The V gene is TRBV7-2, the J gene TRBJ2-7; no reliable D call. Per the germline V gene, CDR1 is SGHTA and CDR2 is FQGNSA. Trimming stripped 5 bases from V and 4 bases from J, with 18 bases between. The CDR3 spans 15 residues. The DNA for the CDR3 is TGTGCCAGCAGCGGAATCGGTCCCCCACTGTACGAGCAGTACTTC. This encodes CASSGIGPPLYEQYF.